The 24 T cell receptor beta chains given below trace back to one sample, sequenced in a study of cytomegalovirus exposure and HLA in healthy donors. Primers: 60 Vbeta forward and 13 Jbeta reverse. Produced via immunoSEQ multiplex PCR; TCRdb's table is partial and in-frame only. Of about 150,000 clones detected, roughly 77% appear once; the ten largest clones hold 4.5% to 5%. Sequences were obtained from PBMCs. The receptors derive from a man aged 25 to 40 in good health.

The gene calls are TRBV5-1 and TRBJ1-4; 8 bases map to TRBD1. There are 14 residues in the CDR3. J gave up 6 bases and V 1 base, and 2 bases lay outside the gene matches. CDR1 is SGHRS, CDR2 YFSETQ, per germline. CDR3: CASSLTGGDEKLFF. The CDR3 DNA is TGCGCCAGCAGCTTGACAGGGGGAGATGAAAAACTGTTTTTT.

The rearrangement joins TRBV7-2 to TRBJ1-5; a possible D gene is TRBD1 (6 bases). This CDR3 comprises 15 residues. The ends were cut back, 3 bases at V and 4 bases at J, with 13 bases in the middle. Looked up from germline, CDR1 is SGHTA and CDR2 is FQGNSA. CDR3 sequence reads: CASSFRGGANQPQHF. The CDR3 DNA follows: TGTGCCAGCAGCTTTCGGGGGGGGGCGAATCAGCCCCAGCATTTT.

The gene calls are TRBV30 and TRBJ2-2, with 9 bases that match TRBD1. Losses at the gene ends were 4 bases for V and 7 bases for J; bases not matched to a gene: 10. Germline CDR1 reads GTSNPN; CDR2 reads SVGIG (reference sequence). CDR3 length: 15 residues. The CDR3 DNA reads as TGTGCCTGGACCCCTGGGACAGGGTCGATCGGGGAGCTGTTTTTT. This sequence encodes CAWTPGTGSIGELFF.

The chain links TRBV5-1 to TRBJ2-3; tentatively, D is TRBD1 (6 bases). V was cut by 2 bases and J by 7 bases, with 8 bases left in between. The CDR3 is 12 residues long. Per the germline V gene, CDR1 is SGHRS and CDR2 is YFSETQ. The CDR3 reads CASSLGQNTQYF. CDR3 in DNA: TGCGCCAGCAGCTTAGGACAGAATACGCAGTATTTT.

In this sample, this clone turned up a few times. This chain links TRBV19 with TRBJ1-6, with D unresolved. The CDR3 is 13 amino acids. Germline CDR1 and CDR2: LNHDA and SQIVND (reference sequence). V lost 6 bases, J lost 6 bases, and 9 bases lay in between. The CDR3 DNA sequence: TGTGCCAGTAGGGGTAGCCGTAATTCACCCCTCCACTTT. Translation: CASRGSRNSPLHF.

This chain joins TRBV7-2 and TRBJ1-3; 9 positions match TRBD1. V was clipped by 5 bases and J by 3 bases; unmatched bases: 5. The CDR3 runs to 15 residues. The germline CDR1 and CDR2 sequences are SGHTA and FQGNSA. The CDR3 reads CASSIDRGNGNTIYF. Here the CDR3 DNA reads TGTGCCAGCAGCATAGACAGGGGGAATGGAAACACCATATATTTT.

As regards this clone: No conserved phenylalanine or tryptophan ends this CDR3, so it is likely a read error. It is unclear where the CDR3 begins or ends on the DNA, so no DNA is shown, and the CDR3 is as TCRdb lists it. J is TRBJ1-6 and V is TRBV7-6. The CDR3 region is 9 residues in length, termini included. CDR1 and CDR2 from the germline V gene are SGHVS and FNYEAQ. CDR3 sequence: CASSVSSLD.

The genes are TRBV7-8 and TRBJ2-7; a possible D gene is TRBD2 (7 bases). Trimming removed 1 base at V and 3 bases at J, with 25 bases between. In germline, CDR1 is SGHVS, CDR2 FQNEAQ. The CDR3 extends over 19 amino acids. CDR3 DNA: TGTGCCAGCAGCTTAGTTTCGGGGCGGCTGGGGGGGGCGCGCTACGAGCAGTACTTC. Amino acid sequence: CASSLVSGRLGGARYEQYF.

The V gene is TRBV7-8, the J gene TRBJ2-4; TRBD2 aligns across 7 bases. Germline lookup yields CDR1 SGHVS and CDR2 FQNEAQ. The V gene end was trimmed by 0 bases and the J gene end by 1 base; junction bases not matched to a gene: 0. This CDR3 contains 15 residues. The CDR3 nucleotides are TGTGCCAGCAGCTTAGCCGGGGGGGCCAAAAACATTCAGTACTTC. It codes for CASSLAGGAKNIQYF.

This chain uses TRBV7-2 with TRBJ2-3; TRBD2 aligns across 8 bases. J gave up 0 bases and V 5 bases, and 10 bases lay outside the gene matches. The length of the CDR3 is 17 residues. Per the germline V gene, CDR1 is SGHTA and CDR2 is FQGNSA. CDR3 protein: CASSASGASGSTDTQYF. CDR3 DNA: TGTGCCAGCAGCGCATCCGGGGCTAGCGGGAGCACAGATACGCAGTATTTT.

The DNA of the CDR3 is TGTGCCAGCAGTTACTCGGGACAGACTACCTACAATGAGCAGTTCTTC. Its translation is CASSYSGQTTYNEQFF. The rearrangement links TRBV6-6 to TRBJ2-1; 7 bases match TRBD1. Unmatched junction bases numbered 4, after V lost 0 bases and J lost 2 bases. The CDR3 is 16 residues long. Germline CDR1 reads MNHNY; CDR2 reads SVGAGI (reference sequence).

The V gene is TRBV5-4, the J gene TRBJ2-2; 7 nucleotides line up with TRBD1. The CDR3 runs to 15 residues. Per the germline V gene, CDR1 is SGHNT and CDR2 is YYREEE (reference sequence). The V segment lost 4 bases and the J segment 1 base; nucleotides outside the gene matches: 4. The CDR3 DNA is TGTGCCAGCAGCGACAGGGTAGGGAACACCGGGGAGCTGTTTTTT. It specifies CASSDRVGNTGELFF. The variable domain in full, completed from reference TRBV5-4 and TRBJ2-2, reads ETGVTQSPTHLIKTRGQQVTLRCSSQSGHNTVSWYQQALGQGPQFIFQYYREEENGRGNFPPRFSGLQFPNYSSELNVNALELDDSALYLCASSDRVGNTGELFFGEGSRLTVL.

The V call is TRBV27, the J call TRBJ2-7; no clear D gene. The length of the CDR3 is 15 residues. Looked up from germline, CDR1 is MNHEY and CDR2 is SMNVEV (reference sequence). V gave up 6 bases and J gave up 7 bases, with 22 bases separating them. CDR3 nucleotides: TGTGCCAGCAGCCCTGTTGTGCCTAGGTCGAGGGAGCAGTACTTC. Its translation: CASSPVVPRSREQYF.

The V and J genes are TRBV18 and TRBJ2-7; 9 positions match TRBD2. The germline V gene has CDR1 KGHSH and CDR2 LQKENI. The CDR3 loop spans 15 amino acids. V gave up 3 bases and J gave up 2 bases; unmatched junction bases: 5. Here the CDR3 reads CASSPTGLAAYEQYF. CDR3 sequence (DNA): TGTGCCAGCTCACCGACGGGACTAGCAGCCTACGAGCAGTACTTC.

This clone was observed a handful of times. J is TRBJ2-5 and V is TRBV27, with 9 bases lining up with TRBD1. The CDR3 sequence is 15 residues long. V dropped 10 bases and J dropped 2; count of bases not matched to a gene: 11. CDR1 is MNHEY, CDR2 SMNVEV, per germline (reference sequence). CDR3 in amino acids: CATSSGQGQQETQYF. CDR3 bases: TGTGCCACCTCATCCGGACAGGGGCAGCAAGAGACCCAGTACTTC.

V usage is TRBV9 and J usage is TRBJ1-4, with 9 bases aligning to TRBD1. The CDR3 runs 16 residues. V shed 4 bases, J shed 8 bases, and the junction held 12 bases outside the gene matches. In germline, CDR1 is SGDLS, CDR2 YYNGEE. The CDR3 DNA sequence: TGTGCCAGCAGCTCCCGGGACAGGGCTCGCGGAGAAAAACTGTTTTTT. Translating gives CASSSRDRARGEKLFF.

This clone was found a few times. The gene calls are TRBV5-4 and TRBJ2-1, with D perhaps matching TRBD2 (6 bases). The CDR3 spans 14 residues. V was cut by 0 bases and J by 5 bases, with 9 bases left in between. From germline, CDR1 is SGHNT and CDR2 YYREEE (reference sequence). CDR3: CASSLVAGHNEQFF. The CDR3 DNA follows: TGTGCCAGCAGCTTGGTTGCGGGGCACAATGAGCAGTTCTTC.

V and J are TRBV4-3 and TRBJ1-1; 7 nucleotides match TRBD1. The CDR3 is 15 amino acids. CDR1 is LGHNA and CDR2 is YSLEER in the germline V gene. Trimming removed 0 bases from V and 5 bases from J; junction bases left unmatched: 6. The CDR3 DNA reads TGCGCCAGCAGCCAAGAAAGGGGGCTTTTGACTGAAGCTTTCTTT. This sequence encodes CASSQERGLLTEAFF.

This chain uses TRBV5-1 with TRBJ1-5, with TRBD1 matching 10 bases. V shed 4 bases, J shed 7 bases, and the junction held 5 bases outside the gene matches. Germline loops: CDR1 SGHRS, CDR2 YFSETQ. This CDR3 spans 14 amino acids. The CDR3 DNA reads TGCGCCAGCAGCCCGGGACAGGGGTACCAGCCCCAGCATTTT. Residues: CASSPGQGYQPQHF.

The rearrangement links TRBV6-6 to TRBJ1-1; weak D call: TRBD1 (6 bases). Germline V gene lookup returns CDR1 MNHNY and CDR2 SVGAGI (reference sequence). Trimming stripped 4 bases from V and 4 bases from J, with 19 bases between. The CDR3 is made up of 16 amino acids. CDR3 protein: CASSLARTALSTEAFF. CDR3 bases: TGTGCCAGCAGTTTAGCCCGGACAGCTCTGAGCACTGAAGCTTTCTTT.

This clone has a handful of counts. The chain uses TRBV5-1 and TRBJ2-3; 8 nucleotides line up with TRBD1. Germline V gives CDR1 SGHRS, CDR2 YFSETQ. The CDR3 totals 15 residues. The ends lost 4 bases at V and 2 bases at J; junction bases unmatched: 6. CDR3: CASSRTGHTTDTQYF. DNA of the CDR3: TGCGCCAGCAGCCGGACAGGGCATACCACAGATACGCAGTATTTT.

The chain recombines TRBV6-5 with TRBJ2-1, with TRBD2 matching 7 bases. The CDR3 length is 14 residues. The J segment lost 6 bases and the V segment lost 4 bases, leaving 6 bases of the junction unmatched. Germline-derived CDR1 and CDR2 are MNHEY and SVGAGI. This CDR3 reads CASSSPGGGNEQFF. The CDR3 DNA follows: TGTGCCAGCAGTTCACCGGGGGGAGGCAATGAGCAGTTCTTC.

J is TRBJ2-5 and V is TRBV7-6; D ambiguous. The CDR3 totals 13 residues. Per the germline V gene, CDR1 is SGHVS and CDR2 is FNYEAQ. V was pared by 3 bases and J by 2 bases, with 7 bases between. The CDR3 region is CASSLAEQETQYF. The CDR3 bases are TGTGCCAGCAGCTTGGCGGAACAAGAGACCCAGTACTTC.

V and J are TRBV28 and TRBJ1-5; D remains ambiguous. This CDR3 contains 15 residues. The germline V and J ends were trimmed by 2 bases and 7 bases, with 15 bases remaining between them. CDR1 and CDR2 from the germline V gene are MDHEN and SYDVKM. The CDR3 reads CASSLRLGSEQPQHF. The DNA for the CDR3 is TGTGCCAGCAGTTTACGGCTTGGGAGCGAGCAGCCCCAGCATTTT.